Presented here are 9 T cell receptor beta chains from one specimen sequenced in a study of T-cell reconstitution after alpha-beta-depleted transplantation in children. The TCRbeta library was prepared with unique molecular identifiers. TCRdb re-called the PCR reads through MiXCR, storing one row per CDR3 protein. The sample holds fewer than 700,000 distinct CDR3 sequences, approximately 12% seen once. Sequenced material: PBMCs, mostly from graft donor cells, taken 360 days after TCRalphabeta/CD19-depleted stem cell transplant. These receptors were collected from a male patient younger than 18 who had a stem cell transplant for acute myeloid leukemia, so the T cells may come from the graft donor.

In this sample, this clonotype turned up a few times. The genes are TRBV11-2 and TRBJ2-3, with TRBD1 matching over 7 bases. Trimming cost V 7 bases and J 3 bases; bases outside gene matches: 13. Germline V gene lookup returns CDR1 SGHAT and CDR2 FQNNGV. CDR3 length equals 16 residues. In DNA form, the CDR3 reads TGTGCCAGCACCACTCTACAGGGGTTTCGGACAGATACGCAGTATTTT. The encoded protein is CASTTLQGFRTDTQYF.

The chain recombines TRBV20-1 with TRBJ2-1; weak D call: TRBD2 (6 bases). V dropped 3 bases and J dropped 9 bases, with 24 bases sitting between them. The CDR3 spans 16 residues. Germline CDR1 and CDR2: DFQATT and SNEGSKA (reference sequence). CDR3 in DNA: TGCAGTGCTAGGTCGGGCGGGGCTAGTCGACTCGCTGAGCAGTTCTTC. It translates to CSARSGGASRLAEQFF.

By proportion, this clonotype is medium-sized. The rearrangement joins TRBV28 to TRBJ1-5; no definite D call. The CDR3 is made up of 13 amino acids. CDR1 is MDHEN and CDR2 is SYDVKM in the germline V gene. Trimming took 5 bases from V and 5 from J, leaving 10 bases between them. The CDR3 reads CASSTPRDQPQHF. CDR3 nucleotide sequence: TGTGCCAGCAGTACTCCCCGGGATCAGCCCCAGCATTTT.

J is TRBJ2-5 and V is TRBV25-1; TRBD1 might be the D (6 bases). The V end lost 6 bases, the J end lost 5 bases, and 25 bases lay between the germline ends. The germline V gene has CDR1 MGHDK and CDR2 SYGVNS. CDR3 length equals 17 residues. The CDR3 nucleotides are TGTGCCAGCAGCCTCTTCCAAAGGGGGTCGATTGGGGAGACCCAGTACTTC. Translation gives CASSLFQRGSIGETQYF. The variable domain in full, completed from reference TRBV25-1 and TRBJ2-5, reads EADIYQTPRYLVIGTGKKITLECSQTMGHDKMYWYQQDPGMELHLIHYSYGVNSTEKGDLSSESTVSRIRTEHFPLTLESARPSHTSQYLCASSLFQRGSIGETQYFGPGTRLLVL.

V gene TRBV20-1 combines with J gene TRBJ2-7; D is uncertain. This CDR3 has 14 residues. Trimming cost V 0 bases and J 3 bases, with 12 bases left between them. Per the germline V gene, CDR1 is DFQATT and CDR2 is SNEGSKA (reference sequence). CDR3 DNA sequence: TGCAGTGCTAGAGATCCCGTTCCTTACTACGAGCAGTACTTC. It yields the protein CSARDPVPYYEQYF.

This clonotype was counted only a few times. The chain recombines TRBV4-3 with TRBJ2-3, with D perhaps being TRBD1 or TRBD2 (5 bases each). Trimming cost V 0 bases and J 11 bases, with 12 bases left between them. This CDR3 region has 13 residues. In germline, CDR1 is LGHNA, CDR2 YSLEER. For the CDR3, the DNA is TGCGCCAGCAGCCAAGATCACCGGGGCTGGCAGTATTTT. Protein product: CASSQDHRGWQYF.

This clonotype was seen ten or more times. V usage is TRBV29-1 and J usage is TRBJ2-1; 7 bases agree with TRBD2. CDR3 length equals 14 residues. The germline CDR1 and CDR2 sequences are SQVTM and ANQGSEA. The CDR3 loop is CSMTRAGIYNEQFF. The CDR3 DNA sequence: TGCAGTATGACTAGAGCGGGGATCTACAATGAGCAGTTCTTC.

This rearrangement joins TRBV4-3 to TRBJ2-1, with TRBD1 matching over 7 bases. Germline loops: CDR1 LGHNA, CDR2 YSLEER. This CDR3 has 15 amino acids. After removal of 4 bases from V and 8 bases from J, the junction contained 11 bases not matched to a gene. CDR3 in DNA: TGCGCCAGCAGCCGGCTCCTCGGGACAGACCATGAGCAGTTCTTC. The encoded protein is CASSRLLGTDHEQFF.

At least ten counts were recorded for this clonotype. The gene calls are TRBV25-1 and TRBJ2-7, with 8 positions matching TRBD2. This CDR3 is built from 16 residues. The trim removed 0 bases at V and 0 bases at J, leaving 4 bases unmatched. The germline V gene encodes CDR1 MGHDK and CDR2 SYGVNS. Written as DNA, the CDR3 is TGTGCCAGCAGTGAATATTCACTAGCGGCCTCCTACGAGCAGTACTTC. It codes for CASSEYSLAASYEQYF.